One sample yielded the 29 T cell receptor beta chains listed below, sequenced in a study of T cell responses to AZD1222 COVID-19 vaccine. Generated by immunoSEQ multiplex PCR, the TCRdb table keeps only in-frame clones and is missing some. Of about 120,000 clones detected, roughly 89% appear once; the ten largest clones hold 6% to 8%. Sample: peripheral blood, taken 28 days after the second AZD1222 dose. The origin of the receptors is an adult who received the AZD1222 COVID-19 vaccine.

This clone occurred once. This chain links TRBV24-1 with TRBJ2-3, with D perhaps TRBD1 (6 bases). The CDR3 is 17 residues long. Germline assignment: CDR1 KGHDR and CDR2 SFDVKD. V lost 0 bases to trimming and J lost 4 bases, with 16 bases between them. This CDR3 reads CATSDLQGQGWADTQYF. In nucleotides, the CDR3 is TGTGCCACCAGTGATTTGCAGGGCCAGGGGTGGGCAGATACGCAGTATTTT.

DNA of the CDR3: TGTGCCAGCAGCTGGTGGGGGGCTGAGCAGTTCTTC. Amino acids: CASSWWGAEQFF. V gene TRBV7-2 combines with J gene TRBJ2-1; D tentatively fits TRBD1 or TRBD2 (6 bases each). Germline V lookup: CDR1 SGHTA, CDR2 FQGNSA. There are 12 residues in the CDR3. V lost 4 bases and J lost 9, with 10 bases in between. Combining the CDR3 with reference TRBV7-2 and TRBJ2-1 gives the whole variable domain GAGVSQSPSNKVTEKGKDVELRCDPISGHTALYWYRQSLGQGLEFLIYFQGNSAPDKSGLPSDRFSAERTGGSVSTLTIQRTQQEDSAVYLCASSWWGAEQFFGPGTRLTVL.

This chain uses TRBV5-1 with TRBJ2-7; either TRBD1 or TRBD2 may supply D (6 bases each). Trimming left V 2 bases short and J 4 bases short, with 16 bases between. This CDR3 has 15 residues. Germline CDR1 is SGHRS and CDR2 is YFSETQ. CDR3 region: CASSLGGTSLYEQYF. The CDR3 bases are TGCGCCAGCAGCTTAGGCGGGACATCTCTTTACGAGCAGTACTTC.

The chain combines TRBV15 with TRBJ1-5, with TRBD1 as a possible D gene (5 bases). Trimming cost V 1 base and J 4 bases, with 14 bases left between them. This CDR3 region has 16 residues. Germline V gene data show CDR1 as LNHNV and CDR2 as YYDKDF (reference sequence). Here the CDR3 DNA reads TGTGCCACCAGCAGAGGGGGCAGGGTAGGGAATCAGCCCCAGCATTTT. Its protein product is CATSRGGRVGNQPQHF.

The chain recombines TRBV6-5 with TRBJ1-6; maybe TRBD1 (5 bases). This CDR3 has 15 residues. V was cut by 0 bases and J by 6 bases, with 9 bases left in between. Germline V gene lookup returns CDR1 MNHEY and CDR2 SVGAGI. The CDR3 is CASSYSGGVNSPLHF. CDR3 nucleotides: TGTGCCAGCAGTTACTCGGGAGGGGTTAATTCACCCCTCCACTTT.

V gene TRBV19 combines with J gene TRBJ2-7; possibly TRBD2 for D (6 bases). V was shortened by 1 base and J by 2 bases, with 9 bases between the two germline ends. Germline V gene data show CDR1 as LNHDA and CDR2 as SQIVND (reference sequence). The CDR3 is made up of 14 amino acids. The CDR3, as DNA: TGTGCCAGTAGTATAGTTGGAGGGACCTACGAGCAGTACTTC. Protein: CASSIVGGTYEQYF.

The V call is TRBV6-5, the J call TRBJ1-4; TRBD1 might be the D (5 bases). There are 14 residues in the CDR3. V was trimmed by 7 bases and J by 3 bases, leaving 12 bases between them. CDR1 MNHEY and CDR2 SVGAGI come from the germline V gene. CDR3 nucleotide sequence: TGTGCCAGCACCCCCCAGGGAGCTAATGAAAAACTGTTTTTT. Its protein product is CASTPQGANEKLFF.

The chain combines TRBV11-3 with TRBJ2-3, with TRBD2 matching over 9 bases. The length of the CDR3 is 17 residues. CDR1 is SGHNT and CDR2 is YENEEA in the germline V gene. After removal of 5 bases from V and 2 bases from J, the junction contained 11 bases not matched to a gene. The CDR3 bases are TGTGCCAGCAGCGCGGCCCGACTAGCGGCCTTCACAGATACGCAGTATTTT. It codes for CASSAARLAAFTDTQYF.

The rearrangement uses TRBV7-9 and TRBJ1-3, with D possibly TRBD1 on 6 matching bases. V was trimmed by 1 base and J by 0 bases, leaving 7 bases between them. CDR3 length: 15 amino acids. Germline CDR1 and CDR2: SEHNR and FQNEAQ (reference sequence). DNA for the CDR3: TGTGCCAGCAGCTTAGAGGGGGTCTCTGGAAACACCATATATTTT. As protein: CASSLEGVSGNTIYF.

This chain links TRBV28 with TRBJ2-1; D is uncertain. CDR3 length: 12 amino acids. V dropped 5 bases and J dropped 4 bases, with 6 bases sitting between them. In germline, CDR1 is MDHEN, CDR2 SYDVKM. CDR3 coding DNA: TGTGCCAGCAGTGACCCTTACAATGAGCAGTTCTTC. Amino acids: CASSDPYNEQFF. Drawing the rest from reference TRBV28 and TRBJ2-1, the complete variable domain is DVKVTQSSRYLVKRTGEKVFLECVQDMDHENMFWYRQDPGLGLRLIYFSYDVKMKEKGDIPEGYSVSREKKERFSLILESASTNQTSMYLCASSDPYNEQFFGPGTRLTVL.

This sequence joins TRBV25-1 and TRBJ1-1; no definite D call. This CDR3 is built from 15 residues. V was clipped by 7 bases and J by 1 base, with 16 bases between them. Germline V lookup: CDR1 MGHDK, CDR2 SYGVNS. CDR3 sequence reads: CASNGLDQRNTEAFF. The CDR3 DNA reads as TGTGCCAGCAACGGATTAGATCAAAGGAACACTGAAGCTTTCTTT. The whole variable domain, filled in from reference TRBV25-1 and TRBJ1-1, reads EADIYQTPRYLVIGTGKKITLECSQTMGHDKMYWYQQDPGMELHLIHYSYGVNSTEKGDLSSESTVSRIRTEHFPLTLESARPSHTSQYLCASNGLDQRNTEAFFGQGTRLTVV.

This clone was observed a few times. The chain has TRBV5-1 and TRBJ2-1, with a possible D match to TRBD2 (6 bases). Trimming took off 3 bases at V and 8 bases at J, with 18 bases between the two ends. The CDR3 is 15 amino acids. Germline lookup yields CDR1 SGHRS and CDR2 YFSETQ. The CDR3 is CASSSWDSGGDEQFF. The CDR3 nucleotides are TGCGCCAGCAGCTCCTGGGACTCGGGTGGCGATGAGCAGTTCTTC.

The chain links TRBV7-2 to TRBJ1-4; D is unclear. V lost 2 bases and J lost 5, with 9 bases in between. Germline V gene lookup returns CDR1 SGHTA and CDR2 FQGNSA. CDR3 length: 14 amino acids. The CDR3 region has the DNA TGTGCCAGCAGCTTACGGGGAGGGAATGAAAAACTGTTTTTT. Translation: CASSLRGGNEKLFF.

The chain carries TRBV27 and TRBJ2-1; D is undetermined. This CDR3 spans 14 amino acids. V lost 5 bases to trimming and J lost 9 bases, with 17 bases between them. Germline-derived CDR1 and CDR2 are MNHEY and SMNVEV (reference sequence). The CDR3 spells CASSLTVLGSEQFF. In DNA form, the CDR3 reads TGTGCCAGCAGTCTAACGGTTTTGGGGTCTGAGCAGTTCTTC.

V gene TRBV6-5 combines with J gene TRBJ1-5, with D perhaps matching TRBD1 (6 bases). Germline CDR1 and CDR2: MNHEY and SVGAGI. V gave up 7 bases and J gave up 2 bases, with 15 bases separating them. CDR3 size: 15 residues. This CDR3 is CASTIYRVGNQPQHF. In DNA form, the CDR3 reads TGTGCCAGCACCATATACAGGGTTGGCAATCAGCCCCAGCATTTT.

The V and J genes are TRBV2 and TRBJ1-2; the D is unclear. Trimming took off 4 bases at V and 3 bases at J, with 9 bases between the two ends. Per the germline V gene, CDR1 is SNHLY and CDR2 is FYNNEI. The CDR3 spans 13 residues. In DNA form, the CDR3 reads TGTGCCAGCAGTGTGAGTGGGGACTATGGCTACACCTTC. Its translation is CASSVSGDYGYTF.

CDR3 amino acids: CASRPFGTNTEAFF. CDR3 sequence (DNA): TGTGCCAGCAGACCGTTCGGGACGAACACTGAAGCTTTCTTT. The genes are TRBV5-6 and TRBJ1-1; a weak D match, TRBD1 (5 bases). Germline V gives CDR1 SGHDT, CDR2 YYEEEE. This CDR3 has 14 amino acids. V dropped 5 bases and J dropped 1 base, with 12 bases sitting between them.

This chain connects TRBV24-1 to TRBJ1-2; 12 positions agree with TRBD1. The CDR3 sequence is 15 residues long. Losses at the gene ends were 4 bases for V and 8 bases for J; bases not matched to a gene: 7. Germline V gene sequence: CDR1 KGHDR, CDR2 SFDVKD. CDR3 protein: CATSDPGQGAGGYTF. As DNA, the CDR3 is TGTGCCACCAGTGACCCGGGACAGGGGGCGGGAGGCTACACCTTC.

V usage is TRBV7-8 and J usage is TRBJ1-1; tentative D call: TRBD1 (5 bases). Germline CDR1 is SGHVS and CDR2 is FQNEAQ. Between the trimmed V and J ends, which lost 6 bases and 8 bases, there was a span of 19 bases. This CDR3 is 14 amino acids long. CDR3 region: CASSQESGSWEAFF. In DNA, the CDR3 is TGTGCCAGCAGTCAAGAATCAGGGTCTTGGGAAGCTTTCTTT. The whole variable domain, filled in from reference TRBV7-8 and TRBJ1-1, reads GAGVSQSPRYKVAKRGQDVALRCDPISGHVSLFWYQQALGQGPEFLTYFQNEAQLDKSGLPSDRFFAERPEGSVSTLKIQRTQQEDSAVYLCASSQESGSWEAFFGQGTRLTVV.

The J gene is TRBJ1-2, the V gene TRBV30; 7 nucleotides match TRBD1. CDR3 length: 13 amino acids. Per germline, CDR1 GTSNPN and CDR2 SVGIG (reference sequence). Unmatched junction bases numbered 2, after V lost 0 bases and J lost 4 bases. CDR3 amino acids: CAWSVNRGYGYTF. CDR3 nucleotide sequence: TGTGCCTGGAGTGTAAACAGGGGCTATGGCTACACCTTC.

As concerns this clone: The junction shows a germline mismatch at one end, possibly a read error. This chain connects TRBV25-1 to TRBJ1-2; 9 bases are a match to TRBD1. CDR1 is MGHDK, CDR2 SYGVNS, per germline. The CDR3 runs to 17 residues. In DNA form, the CDR3 reads TGTGCCAGTAGTGAACCTGGAGGGACAGGGATAGCCTATGGCTACACCTTC. Encoded protein: CASSEPGGTGIAYGYTF.

V gene TRBV27 combines with J gene TRBJ2-5, with 7 bases fitting TRBD2. V dropped 5 bases and J dropped 4; count of bases not matched to a gene: 10. Germline V gene data show CDR1 as MNHEY and CDR2 as SMNVEV (reference sequence). This CDR3 has 15 residues. The CDR3 protein is CASSPLAVHRETQYF. In DNA, the CDR3 is TGTGCCAGCAGTCCCCTAGCGGTACATCGAGAGACCCAGTACTTC.

V usage is TRBV5-3 and J usage is TRBJ1-5, with D perhaps TRBD1 (6 bases). TRBV5-3 is annotated as an ORF whose role is uncertain. The V end was cut by 2 bases, the J end by 1 base, with 16 bases between. This CDR3 is 17 amino acids long. The CDR3, as DNA: TGTGCCAGAAGCTTAACTAAACAGGGTCCCAGCAATCAGCCCCAGCATTTT. Translating it yields CARSLTKQGPSNQPQHF.

This clone was seen only a few times. The CDR3 is CASSPRLAGPSYEQYF. In nucleotides, the CDR3 is TGTGCCAGCTCACCACGGCTAGCGGGACCCTCCTACGAGCAGTACTTC. The V call is TRBV18, the J call TRBJ2-7; 9 bases are a match to TRBD2. Germline CDR1 and CDR2: KGHSH and LQKENI. V trimming: 1 base; J trimming: 0 bases; junction bases outside the gene matches: 4. The CDR3 is made up of 16 amino acids.

V is TRBV28 and J is TRBJ1-1, with unresolved D. The V gene's germline CDR1 is MDHEN and CDR2 SYDVKM. The CDR3 has 11 residues. V was clipped by 6 bases and J by 7 bases, with 9 bases between them. The CDR3 sequence: CASRGVFEAFF. The CDR3, as DNA: TGTGCCAGCAGAGGAGTTTTTGAAGCTTTCTTT.

The CDR3 is CSASGERGRTYEQYF. In DNA, the CDR3 is TGCAGTGCTAGTGGCGAGCGGGGGCGAACCTACGAGCAGTACTTC. The chain joins TRBV20-1 to TRBJ2-7, with 8 bases identical to TRBD2. With 3 bases clipped from V and 2 bases from J, the junction kept 9 bases outside the gene matches. From germline, CDR1 is DFQATT and CDR2 SNEGSKA (reference sequence). The CDR3 is 15 residues long.

This chain links TRBV5-4 with TRBJ1-4, with D possibly being TRBD1 (6 bases). Germline lookup yields CDR1 SGHNT and CDR2 YYREEE (reference sequence). V was cut by 5 bases and J by 5 bases, with 13 bases left in between. This CDR3 is 14 amino acids long. CDR3: CASRNLTGNEKLFF. The DNA of the CDR3 is TGTGCCAGCAGGAATCTCACAGGGAATGAAAAACTGTTTTTT.

The chain has TRBV3-1 (or the pseudogene TRBV3-2) and TRBJ1-1, with D unclear. In germline, CDR1 is LGHDT, CDR2 YNNKEL (reference sequence). The CDR3 has 16 residues. V dropped 0 bases and J dropped 0 bases, with 11 bases sitting between them. CDR3 DNA: TGTGCCAGCAGCCAAGATGGGCTGGGAGTGAACACTGAAGCTTTCTTT. This encodes CASSQDGLGVNTEAFF.

This chain uses TRBV6-2 or TRBV6-3 with TRBJ1-2; 9 nucleotides align to TRBD1. Germline V gene data show CDR1 as MNHEY and CDR2 as SVGEGT. CDR3 length equals 14 residues. J gave up 4 bases and V 5 bases, and 5 bases lay outside the gene matches. CDR3 nucleotide sequence: TGTGCCAGCAGTCGACAGGGGGGCGGCTATGGCTACACCTTC. Its translation: CASSRQGGGYGYTF.